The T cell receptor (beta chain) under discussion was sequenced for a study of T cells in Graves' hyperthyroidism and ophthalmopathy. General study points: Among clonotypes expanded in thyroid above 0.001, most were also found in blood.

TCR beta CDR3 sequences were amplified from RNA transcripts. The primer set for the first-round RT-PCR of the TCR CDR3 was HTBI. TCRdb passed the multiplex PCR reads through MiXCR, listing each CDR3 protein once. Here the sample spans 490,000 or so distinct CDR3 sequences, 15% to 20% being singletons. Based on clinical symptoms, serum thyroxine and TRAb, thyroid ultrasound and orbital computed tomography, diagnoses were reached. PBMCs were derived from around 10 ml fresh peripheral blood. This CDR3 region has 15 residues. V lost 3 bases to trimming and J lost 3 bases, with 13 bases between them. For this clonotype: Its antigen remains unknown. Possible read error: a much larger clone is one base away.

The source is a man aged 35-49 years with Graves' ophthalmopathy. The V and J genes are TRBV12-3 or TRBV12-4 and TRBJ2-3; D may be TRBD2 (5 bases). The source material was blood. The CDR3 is CASSFPPRRTDTQYF. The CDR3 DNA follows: TGTGCCAGCAGTTTTCCTCCGAGGAGGACAGATACGCAGTATTTT.